This section outlines one T cell receptor beta chain sequence together with its context. Using immunoSEQ multiplex PCR, the repertoire was profiled, and TCRdb retains in-frame clones only, with some absent. Here the sample spans around 72,000 clones, 65% to 90% being singletons. This CDR3 spans 15 amino acids. J lost 6 bases, V lost 3 bases, and 10 bases had no gene match. CDR1 and CDR2 from the germline V gene are GTSNPN and SVGIG (reference sequence). The data stem from a study of glioma-infiltrating T cells after dendritic cell vaccination. V is TRBV30 and J is TRBJ2-2, with 7 bases matching TRBD2. Sample: blood, taken before dendritic cell vaccination. This clonotype was obtained from a human donor with glioblastoma. The CDR3 loop is CAWSPGRVGAGELFF. Written as DNA, the CDR3 is TGTGCCTGGAGCCCGGGGAGGGTAGGGGCCGGGGAGCTGTTTTTT.